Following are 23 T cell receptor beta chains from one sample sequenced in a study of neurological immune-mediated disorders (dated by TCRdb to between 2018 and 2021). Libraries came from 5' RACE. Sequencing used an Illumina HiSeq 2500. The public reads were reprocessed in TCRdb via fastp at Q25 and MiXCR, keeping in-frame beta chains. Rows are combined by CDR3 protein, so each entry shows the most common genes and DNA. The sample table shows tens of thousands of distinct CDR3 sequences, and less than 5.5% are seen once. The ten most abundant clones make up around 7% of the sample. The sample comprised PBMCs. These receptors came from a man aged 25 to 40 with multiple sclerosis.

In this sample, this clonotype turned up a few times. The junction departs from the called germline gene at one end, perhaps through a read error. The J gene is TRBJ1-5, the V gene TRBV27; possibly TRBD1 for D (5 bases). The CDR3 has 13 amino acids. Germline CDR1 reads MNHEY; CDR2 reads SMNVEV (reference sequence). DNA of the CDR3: TGTGCCAGCAGCCGGGGACCGGGTCAGCCCCAGAATTTT. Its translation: CASSRGPGQPQNF.

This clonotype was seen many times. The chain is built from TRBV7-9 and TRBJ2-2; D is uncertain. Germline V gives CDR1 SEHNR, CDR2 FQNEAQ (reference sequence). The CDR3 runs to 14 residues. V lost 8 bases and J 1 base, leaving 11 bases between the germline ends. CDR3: CASEARLNTGELFF. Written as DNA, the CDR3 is TGTGCCAGCGAGGCCAGGCTGAACACCGGGGAGCTGTTTTTT.

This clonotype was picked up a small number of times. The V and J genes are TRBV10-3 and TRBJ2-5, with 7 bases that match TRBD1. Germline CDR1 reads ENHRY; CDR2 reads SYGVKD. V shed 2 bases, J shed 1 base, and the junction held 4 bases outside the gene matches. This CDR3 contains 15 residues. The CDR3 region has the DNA TGTGCCATCAGTGAGCAAACAGGGGTCCAAGAGACCCAGTACTTC. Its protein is CAISEQTGVQETQYF.

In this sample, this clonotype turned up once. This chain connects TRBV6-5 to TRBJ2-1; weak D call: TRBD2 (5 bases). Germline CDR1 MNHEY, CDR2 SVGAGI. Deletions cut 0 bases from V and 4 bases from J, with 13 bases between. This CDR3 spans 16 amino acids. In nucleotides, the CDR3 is TGTGCCAGCAGTTACTCGAACGTCCCGGGATACAATGAGCAGTTCTTC. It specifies CASSYSNVPGYNEQFF.

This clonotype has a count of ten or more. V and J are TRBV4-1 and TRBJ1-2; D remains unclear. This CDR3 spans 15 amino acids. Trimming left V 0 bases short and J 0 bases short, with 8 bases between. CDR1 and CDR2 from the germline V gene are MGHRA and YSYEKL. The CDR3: CASSQDELANYGYTF. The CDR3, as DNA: TGCGCCAGCAGCCAAGATGAGTTAGCTAACTATGGCTACACCTTC.

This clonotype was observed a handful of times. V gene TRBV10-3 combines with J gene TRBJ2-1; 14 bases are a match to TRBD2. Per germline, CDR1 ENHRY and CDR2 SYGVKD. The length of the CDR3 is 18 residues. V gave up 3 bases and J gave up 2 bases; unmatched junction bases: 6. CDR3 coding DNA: TGTGCCATCAGTGACCCGGGACTAGCGGGGGTCACCTACAATGAGCAGTTCTTC. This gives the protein CAISDPGLAGVTYNEQFF.

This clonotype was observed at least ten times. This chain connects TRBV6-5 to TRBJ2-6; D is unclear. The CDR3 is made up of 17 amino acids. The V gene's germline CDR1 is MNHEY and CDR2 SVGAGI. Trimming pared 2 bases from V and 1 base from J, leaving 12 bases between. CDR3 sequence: CASSYPPTGSGANVLTF. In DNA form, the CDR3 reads TGTGCCAGCAGTTACCCTCCCACCGGGTCTGGGGCCAACGTCCTGACTTTC.

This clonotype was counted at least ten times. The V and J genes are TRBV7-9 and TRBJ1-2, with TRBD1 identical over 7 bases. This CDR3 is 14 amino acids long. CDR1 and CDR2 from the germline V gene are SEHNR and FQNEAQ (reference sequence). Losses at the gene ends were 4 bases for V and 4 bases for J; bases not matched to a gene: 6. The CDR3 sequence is CASSWDSKSYGYTF. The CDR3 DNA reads TGTGCCAGCAGCTGGGACAGTAAAAGCTATGGCTACACCTTC.

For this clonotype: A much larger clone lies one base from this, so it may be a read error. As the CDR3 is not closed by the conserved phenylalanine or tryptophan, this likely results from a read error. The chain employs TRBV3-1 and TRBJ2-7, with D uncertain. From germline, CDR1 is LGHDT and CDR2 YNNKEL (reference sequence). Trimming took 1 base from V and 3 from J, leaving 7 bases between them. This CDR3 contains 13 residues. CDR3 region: CASSQGSLYEQYY. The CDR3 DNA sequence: TGTGCCAGCAGCCAAGGATCCCTCTACGAGCAGTACTAC.

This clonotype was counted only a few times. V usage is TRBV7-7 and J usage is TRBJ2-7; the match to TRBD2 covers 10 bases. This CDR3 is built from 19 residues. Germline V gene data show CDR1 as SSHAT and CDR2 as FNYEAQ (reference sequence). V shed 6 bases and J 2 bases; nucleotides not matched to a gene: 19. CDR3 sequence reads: CASRPPGLAPLMGTYEQYF. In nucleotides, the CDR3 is TGTGCCAGCAGACCGCCGGGACTAGCGCCACTTATGGGGACCTACGAGCAGTACTTC.

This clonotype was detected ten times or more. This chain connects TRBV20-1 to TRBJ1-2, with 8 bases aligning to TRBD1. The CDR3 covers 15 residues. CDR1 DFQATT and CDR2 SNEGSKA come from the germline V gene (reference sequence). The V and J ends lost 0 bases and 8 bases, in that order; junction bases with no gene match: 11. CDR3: CSARDKSWTGHGYTF. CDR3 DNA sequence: TGCAGTGCTAGAGATAAGTCCTGGACAGGGCACGGCTACACCTTC.

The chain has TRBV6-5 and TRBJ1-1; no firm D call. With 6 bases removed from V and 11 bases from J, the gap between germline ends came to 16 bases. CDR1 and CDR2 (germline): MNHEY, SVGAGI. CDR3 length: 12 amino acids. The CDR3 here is CASSISGQKAFF. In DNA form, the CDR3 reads TGTGCCAGCAGCATAAGTGGGCAGAAGGCTTTCTTT.

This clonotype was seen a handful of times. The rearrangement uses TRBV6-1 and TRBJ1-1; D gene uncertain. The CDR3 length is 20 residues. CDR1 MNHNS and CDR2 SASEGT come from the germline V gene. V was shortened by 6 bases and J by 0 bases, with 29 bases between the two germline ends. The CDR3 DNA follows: TGTGCCAGCAGGTTTAGTGTGCAGGAGACCTCCCCTAGAATGAACACTGAAGCTTTCTTT. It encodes CASRFSVQETSPRMNTEAFF.

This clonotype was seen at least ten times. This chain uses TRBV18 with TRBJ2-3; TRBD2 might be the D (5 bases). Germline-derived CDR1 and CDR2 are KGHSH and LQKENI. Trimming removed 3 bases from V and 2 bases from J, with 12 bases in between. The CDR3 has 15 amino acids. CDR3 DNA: TGTGCCAGCTCACCGATGAGGGAATACACAGATACGCAGTATTTT. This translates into CASSPMREYTDTQYF.

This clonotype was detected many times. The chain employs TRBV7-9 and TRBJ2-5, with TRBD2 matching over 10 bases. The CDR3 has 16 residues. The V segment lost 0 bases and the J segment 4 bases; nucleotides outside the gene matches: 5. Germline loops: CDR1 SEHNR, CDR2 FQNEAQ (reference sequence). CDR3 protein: CASSLAPGLASETQYF. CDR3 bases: TGTGCCAGCAGCTTAGCCCCGGGACTAGCGTCAGAGACCCAGTACTTC.

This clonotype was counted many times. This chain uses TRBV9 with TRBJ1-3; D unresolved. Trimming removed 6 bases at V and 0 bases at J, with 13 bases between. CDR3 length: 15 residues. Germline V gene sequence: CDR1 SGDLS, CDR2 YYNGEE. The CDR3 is CASNRGVASGNTIYF. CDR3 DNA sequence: TGTGCCAGCAACCGTGGGGTGGCCTCTGGAAACACCATATATTTT.

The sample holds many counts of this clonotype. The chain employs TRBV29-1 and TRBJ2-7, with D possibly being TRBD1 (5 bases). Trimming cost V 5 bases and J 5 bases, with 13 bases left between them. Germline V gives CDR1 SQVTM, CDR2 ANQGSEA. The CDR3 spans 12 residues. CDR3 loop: CSVWNTGHEQYF. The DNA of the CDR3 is TGCAGCGTTTGGAATACAGGCCACGAGCAGTACTTC.

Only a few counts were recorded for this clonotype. The chain's CDR3 is CASSLDSSPRDGYTF. CDR3 in DNA: TGCGCCAGCAGCTTGGACTCTTCCCCTAGGGATGGCTACACCTTC. The V and J genes are TRBV5-1 and TRBJ1-2; no clear D. Trimming shortened V by 0 bases and J by 6 bases, and 15 bases separated the two germline ends. Germline-derived CDR1 and CDR2 are SGHRS and YFSETQ. The CDR3 runs to 15 residues. The variable domain in full, with the rest retrieved from reference TRBV5-1 and TRBJ1-2, is KAGVTQTPRYLIKTRGQQVTLSCSPISGHRSVSWYQQTPGQGLQFLFEYFSETQRNKGNFPGRFSGRQFSNSRSEMNVSTLELGDSALYLCASSLDSSPRDGYTFGSGTRLTVV.

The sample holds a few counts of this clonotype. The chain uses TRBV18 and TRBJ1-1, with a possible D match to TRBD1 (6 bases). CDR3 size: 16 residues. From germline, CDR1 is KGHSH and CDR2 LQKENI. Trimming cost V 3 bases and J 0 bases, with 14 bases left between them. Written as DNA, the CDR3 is TGTGCCAGCTCACCCTGGAACAGGGAACTGAACACTGAAGCTTTCTTT. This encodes CASSPWNRELNTEAFF.

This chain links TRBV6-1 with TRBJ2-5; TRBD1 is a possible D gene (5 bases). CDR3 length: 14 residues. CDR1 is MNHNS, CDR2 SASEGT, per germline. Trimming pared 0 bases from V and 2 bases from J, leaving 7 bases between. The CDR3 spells CASSEAGLQETQYF. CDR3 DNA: TGTGCCAGCAGTGAAGCGGGGCTGCAAGAGACCCAGTACTTC.

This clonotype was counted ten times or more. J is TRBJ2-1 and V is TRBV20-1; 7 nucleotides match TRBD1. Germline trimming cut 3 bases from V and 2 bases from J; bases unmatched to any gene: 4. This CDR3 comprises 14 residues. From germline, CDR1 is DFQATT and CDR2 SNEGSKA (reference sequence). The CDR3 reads CSASRTGPYNEQFF. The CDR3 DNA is TGCAGTGCTAGTAGGACAGGCCCCTACAATGAGCAGTTCTTC.

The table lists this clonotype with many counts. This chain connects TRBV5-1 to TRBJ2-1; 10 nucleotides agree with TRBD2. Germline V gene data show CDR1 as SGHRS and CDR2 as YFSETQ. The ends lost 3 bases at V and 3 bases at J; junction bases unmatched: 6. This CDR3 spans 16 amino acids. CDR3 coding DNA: TGCGCCAGCAGCTATAGACTAGCGGGCGACTACAATGAGCAGTTCTTC. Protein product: CASSYRLAGDYNEQFF.

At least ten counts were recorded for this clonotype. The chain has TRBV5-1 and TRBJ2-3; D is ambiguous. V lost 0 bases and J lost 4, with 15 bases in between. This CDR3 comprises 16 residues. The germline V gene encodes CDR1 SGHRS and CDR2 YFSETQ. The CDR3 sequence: CASSLGARLGPDTQYF. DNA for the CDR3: TGCGCCAGCAGCTTGGGGGCGCGTCTAGGGCCAGATACGCAGTATTTT.